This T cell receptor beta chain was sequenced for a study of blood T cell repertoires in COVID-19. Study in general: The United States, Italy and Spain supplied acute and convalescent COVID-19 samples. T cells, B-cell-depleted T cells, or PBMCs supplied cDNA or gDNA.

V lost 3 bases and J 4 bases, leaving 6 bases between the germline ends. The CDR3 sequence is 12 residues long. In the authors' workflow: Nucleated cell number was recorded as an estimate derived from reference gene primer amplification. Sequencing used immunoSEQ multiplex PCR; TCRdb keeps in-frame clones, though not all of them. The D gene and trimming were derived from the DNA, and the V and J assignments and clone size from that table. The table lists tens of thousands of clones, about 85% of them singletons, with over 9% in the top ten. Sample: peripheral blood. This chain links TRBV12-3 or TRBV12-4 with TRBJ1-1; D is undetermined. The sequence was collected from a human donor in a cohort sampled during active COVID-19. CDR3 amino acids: CASSFPGTEAFF. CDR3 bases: TGTGCCAGCAGTTTTCCGGGCACTGAAGCTTTCTTT.